This TCR beta chain was documented in a study of T cell repertoires in cytomegalovirus infection (dated by TCRdb to between 2018 and 2021). Regarding the research as a whole: The HLA type of each donor mattered for the analysis, because public TCR beta signatures pointed to carriage of CMV infection along with the matching HLA type.

Study-wide conclusions, independent of this receptor: Carriers of CMV infection plus the relevant HLA type were discriminated by the cumulative frequency of public TCR beta family members in the study cohort and in an independent roughly 320-donor cohort. The ex vivo response was dominated by HLA-C-restricted CMV-specific TCR beta clonotypes, which also provided the single most frequent clonotype in two of eight donors.

The CDR3 has 13 amino acids, counting the end cysteine and phenylalanine. Just the 39-base CDR3 DNA is kept, in frame starting at base 1. Trimming takes 5 bases from V and 6 bases from J, and the germline ends sit 11 bases apart. CDR1 SGHTA and CDR2 FQGNSA were looked up in the germline V gene. Worth noting for this clonotype: The specificity of this receptor is unknown. Base-call qualities are not available, and no considerably larger clone is one nucleotide away.

Instrument used: Illumina HiSeq 1500. TCRdb itself trimmed the public reads at Q25 with fastp, ran MiXCR and retained productive beta chains. Identical CDR3 protein sequences are pooled into one entry, listed with their most common genes and DNA. This sample is represented by around 530,000 distinct CDR3 sequences; about a quarter of them were singletons. Of the sample, around 14% is held by the ten largest clones. This TCR derives from a human donor in good health (CMV status not recorded). Some clones in this sample may be carry-over from other donors' samples. Specimen: PBMCs. The V and J genes are TRBV7-2 and TRBJ2-1; a tentative D match to TRBD1 spans 6 bases. The bases are TGTGCCAGCAGCCTCGACAGGATCAATGAGCAGTTCTTC. This is translated as CASSLDRINEQFF.